This is a list of T cell receptor beta chains from one sample in a study of T-cell memory formation after mild COVID-19. Via MiXCR, TCRdb re-called the 5' RACE reads, giving one row per CDR3 protein. The profile shows 350,000 to 400,000 distinct CDR3 sequences, more than 20% of them singletons. Sequencing was done on a sample of PBMCs or a T cell subset sorted from them (not recorded which). The source is an adult woman who had mild COVID-19 (a few samples of this study predate the infection). Cell type and time point are not known. The CDR3 runs from the conserved cysteine through the conserved F or W. A D gene is named only where the DNA matches it firmly. A clone size is listed for some rows: how often the clone was seen (once, few, many), or a class if it is expanded.

NA | NA | TRBJ2-2 | TRBV7-9 | TGTGCCAGCCGCCAAAGGGTTGGGCTTCAACTACCCACCGGGGAGCTGTTTTTT | CASRQRVGLQLPTGELFF
NA | many | TRBJ2-5 | TRBV5-1 | TGCGCCAGCGGGCTCAGGCTTGGGCGAGAGACCCAGTACTTC | CASGLRLGRETQYF
NA | NA | TRBJ1-2 | TRBV30 | TGTGCCCGGAGGGACATCTTAGGGTCTAACTATGGCTACACCTTC | CARRDILGSNYGYTF
NA | NA | TRBJ2-7 | TRBV7-2 | TGTGCCAGCAGCTTAGGACCCGATACGAGTTACGAGCAGTACTTC | CASSLGPDTSYEQYF
TRBD2 | NA | TRBJ2-3 | TRBV5-1 | TGCGCCAGCAGCTGGCCCCTAGCGGGGGGAACCGCTAGCACAGATACGCAGTATTTT | CASSWPLAGGTASTDTQYF
NA | few | TRBJ2-6 | TRBV9 | TGTGCCAGCAGTCGGGTTAGTGGGGCCAACGTCCTGACTTTC | CASSRVSGANVLTF
NA | NA | TRBJ2-3 | TRBV20-1 | TGCAGTACTGAGGACAGCACAGATACGCAGTATTTT | CSTEDSTDTQYF
TRBD1 | NA | TRBJ2-5 | TRBV7-7 | TGTGCTAGCAGCTCCGGGACAGGGCACCAAGAGACCCAGTACTTC | CASSSGTGHQETQYF
NA | few | TRBJ2-5 | TRBV5-1 | TGCGCCAGCAGAGGGCTACCCATATCACAAGAGACCCAGTACTTC | CASRGLPISQETQYF
TRBD2 | few | TRBJ2-5 | TRBV7-7 | TGTGCCAGCAGTAAGCGGGGATACCAAGAGACCCAGTACTTC | CASSKRGYQETQYF
NA | few | TRBJ2-1 | TRBV20-1 | TGCAGTGCTAGAGATTCGAGGCTTCAGTTCTTC | CSARDSRLQFF
NA | few | TRBJ2-3 | TRBV7-9 | TGTGCCAGCAGCTTAGCCACGGGCCGCACAGATACGCAGTATTTT | CASSLATGRTDTQYF
TRBD1 | few | TRBJ1-5 | TRBV24-1 | TGTGCCACCAGTGATTTGGAGGCAGGGGGGGGTTTTTTTTATCAGCCCCAGCATTTT | CATSDLEAGGGFFYQPQHF
NA | few | TRBJ2-5 | TRBV5-1 | TGCGCCAGCAGCAGAGAAGGACGGGGACAAGAGACCCAGTACTTC | CASSREGRGQETQYF
NA | few | TRBJ1-2 | TRBV27 | TGTGCCAGCAGCCTAACCCAGGGGATAACGGATGGCTACACCTTC | CASSLTQGITDGYTF
TRBD2 | NA | TRBJ2-5 | TRBV7-2 | TGTGCCAGCAGCTTAGCCTCGCGGGGGGGCGGGGAGACCCAGTACTTC | CASSLASRGGGETQYF
NA | many | TRBJ1-6 | TRBV6-5 | TGTGCCAGCACCCTTAGGGTCAGGGGAAATTCACCCCTCCACTTT | CASTLRVRGNSPLHF
NA | few | TRBJ2-7 | TRBV13 | TGTGCCAGCAGCTTGGGTACCAGGAATTACGAGCAGTACTTC | CASSLGTRNYEQYF
NA | NA | TRBJ2-7 | TRBV9 | TGTGCCAGCAGCGTACAGGGGCCGCCCTTGGACGAGCAGTACTTC | CASSVQGPPLDEQYF
NA | few | TRBJ1-6 | TRBV11-1 | TGTGCCAGCAGCTTAGGACAGCAAACCTCACCCCTCCACTTT | CASSLGQQTSPLHF
NA | once | TRBJ1-1 | TRBV10-3 | TGTGCCACCGGGGACGGAGGCGGAGCTTTCTTT | CATGDGGGAFF
TRBD1 | few | TRBJ1-3 | TRBV4-2 | TGTGCCAGCAGCCAAGATGGGACAGGGGTAGGAAACACCATATATTTT | CASSQDGTGVGNTIYF
NA | NA | TRBJ2-7 | TRBV4-1 | TGCGCCAGCAGCCAAGAGCTTAACCGAATAGAGCAGTACTTC | CASSQELNRIEQYF
NA | few | TRBJ2-3 | TRBV4-3 | TGCGCCAGCAGCCAAGAATGGCCGGGCACAGATACGCACTATTTT | CASSQEWPGTDTHYF
TRBD1 | NA | TRBJ2-5 | TRBV5-1 | TGCGCCAGCACCTTCGGTAGACAGGGAGTGGGCGAGACCCAGTACTTC | CASTFGRQGVGETQYF
TRBD1 | NA | TRBJ1-1 | TRBV4-3 | TGCGCCAGCAGAAGTCTACAGGGGAGCACTGAAGCTTTCTTT | CASRSLQGSTEAFF
NA | NA | TRBJ1-1 | TRBV30 | TGTGCCTGGAGGGCAGGGTGGGACACTGAAGCTTTCTTT | CAWRAGWDTEAFF
NA | few | TRBJ2-3 | TRBV9 | TGTGCCAGCAGCACCCTAGCTGGCCCAGATACGCAGTATTTT | CASSTLAGPDTQYF
NA | NA | TRBJ2-7 | TRBV7-2 | TGTGCCAGCAGCTCTCTGAACAGTGGGTACGAGCAGTACTTC | CASSSLNSGYEQYF
TRBD2 | few | TRBJ2-3 | TRBV5-4 | TGTGCCAGCAGCTGGGGGACTAGCGGGGTTACAGATACGCAGTATTTT | CASSWGTSGVTDTQYF
NA | NA | TRBJ1-2 | TRBV29-1 | TGCAGCGTTCGACATTCACTCGGGTATGGCTACACCTTC | CSVRHSLGYGYTF
TRBD2 | NA | TRBJ2-1 | TRBV5-1 | TGCGCCAGCAGCTTGGCCCCCCCCAGAGCGGGAGGCTCCTACAATGAGCAGTTCTTC | CASSLAPPRAGGSYNEQFF
TRBD1 | NA | TRBJ2-3 | TRBV6-5 | TGTGCCAGCAGTTACGGGACAGTGAGGACAGATACGCAGTATTTT | CASSYGTVRTDTQYF
TRBD1 | few | TRBJ1-1 | TRBV19 | TGTGCCAGTAGTAGGCCGGGGGACAGGGGCTATTTTGAAGCTTTCTTT | CASSRPGDRGYFEAFF
TRBD2 | NA | TRBJ2-1 | TRBV5-5 | TGTGCCAGCAGCTTGGGAGGACTAGCGGGAGTCCATGAGCAGTTCTTC | CASSLGGLAGVHEQFF
TRBD2 | NA | TRBJ2-1 | TRBV7-6 | TGTGCCAGCAGCTTCGCGACTAGCGGGGCGGCCACCCGGGATGAGCAGTTCTTC | CASSFATSGAATRDEQFF
TRBD2 | many | TRBJ2-3 | TRBV5-1 | TGTGCCAGCAGCTTAGCTAGCGGCGATACGCAGTATTTT | CASSLASGDTQYF
NA | NA | TRBJ2-7 | TRBV5-6 | TGTGCCAGCAGCTTAGCTATCCCCTACGAGCAGTACTTC | CASSLAIPYEQYF
TRBD1 | few | TRBJ1-1 | TRBV30 | TGTGCCTGGAGTCCCGGGACAGCTGAAGCTTTCTTT | CAWSPGTAEAFF
NA | NA | TRBJ1-4 | TRBV21-1 | TGTGCCAGCGCGAAGGGGGGAACTGAAAAACTGTTTTTT | CASAKGGTEKLFF
NA | NA | TRBJ1-1 | TRBV6-1 | TGTGCCAGCAGTGAAGTGGGCCACCAGTCAGCTTTCTTT | CASSEVGHQSAFF
TRBD1 | few | TRBJ2-4 | TRBV7-9 | TGTGCCAGCAGCGGGGGACAGGGAAACATTCAGTACTTC | CASSGGQGNIQYF
TRBD2 | NA | TRBJ2-7 | TRBV12-3/TRBV12-4 | TGTGCCAGCAGTTTCGCCCGTCTAGCGGGAGGTGAGACGTACGAGCAGTACTTC | CASSFARLAGGETYEQYF
NA | few | TRBJ2-1 | TRBV12-3/TRBV12-4 | TGTGCCAGCAGTCCCCAGTTTGAGCAGTTCTTC | CASSPQFEQFF
NA | once | TRBJ1-3 | TRBV5-1 | TGCGCCAGCAGCTTTCTTTCACCGGCAAACACCATATATTTT | CASSFLSPANTIYF
TRBD1 | NA | TRBJ2-1 | TRBV5-6 | TGTGCCAGCAGCCTACCCGGACAGGGTCAACAGTTCTTC | CASSLPGQGQQFF
TRBD1 | NA | TRBJ2-1 | TRBV9 | TGTGCCAGCAGCGCGATACAGGGGGCTGTCTACAATGAGCAGTTCTTC | CASSAIQGAVYNEQFF
NA | few | TRBJ2-7 | TRBV11-3 | TGTGCCAGCAGCTCCCCTAGGACTTGGGAGCAGTACTTC | CASSSPRTWEQYF
TRBD1 | NA | TRBJ2-7 | TRBV15 | TGTGCCACCAGCACCCCGGGACAGGGGTCCTACGAGCAGTACTTC | CATSTPGQGSYEQYF
TRBD2 | NA | TRBJ2-5 | TRBV7-2 | TGTGCCAGCAGCTTTAACCCGGGACTAGCGGGAGGACAAGAGACCCAGTACTTC | CASSFNPGLAGGQETQYF
TRBD1 | NA | TRBJ2-4 | TRBV9 | TGTGCCAGCAGCGCCCCCGTTAAACAGGGGGCTGGCAAAAACATTCAGTACTTC | CASSAPVKQGAGKNIQYF
TRBD2 | NA | TRBJ2-7 | TRBV7-2 | TGTGCCAGCAGCTTAGTAGCGGGAGGGCCCGAGCAGTACTTC | CASSLVAGGPEQYF
NA | few | TRBJ2-5 | TRBV9 | TGTGCCAGCAGCGGATCCCCCGCCGGGGAGACCCAGTACTTC | CASSGSPAGETQYF
NA | NA | TRBJ2-6 | TRBV11-2 | TGTGCCAGCAGCGGAGACTCTGGGGCCAACGTCCTGACTTTC | CASSGDSGANVLTF
NA | NA | TRBJ1-1 | TRBV27 | TGTGCCAGCAGTCCGTCGGGCCCAAACACTGAAGCTTTCTTT | CASSPSGPNTEAFF
NA | NA | TRBJ1-2 | TRBV6-2/TRBV6-3 | TGTGCCAGCAGCCTTACAGGGAATAGTGGCTACACCTTC | CASSLTGNSGYTF
NA | many | TRBJ2-1 | TRBV5-1 | TGCGCCAGCAGCTTGGAATTGACTAGTTATGTAGATGAGCAGTTCTTC | CASSLELTSYVDEQFF
NA | many | TRBJ2-1 | TRBV2 | TGTGCCAGCAGTGAAGCAGAGGGGGAAGCTTACAATGAGCAGTTCTTC | CASSEAEGEAYNEQFF
NA | NA | TRBJ1-5 | TRBV4-2 | TGTGCCAGCAGCCAAGATAGAGCAGGGGAGAATCAGCCCCAGCATTTT | CASSQDRAGENQPQHF
NA | NA | TRBJ2-7 | TRBV11-2 | TGTGCCAGCAGCTACGCGGAGTTGGGGCGCCTGGGTAGGGGCCCCTACGAGCAGTACTTC | CASSYAELGRLGRGPYEQYF